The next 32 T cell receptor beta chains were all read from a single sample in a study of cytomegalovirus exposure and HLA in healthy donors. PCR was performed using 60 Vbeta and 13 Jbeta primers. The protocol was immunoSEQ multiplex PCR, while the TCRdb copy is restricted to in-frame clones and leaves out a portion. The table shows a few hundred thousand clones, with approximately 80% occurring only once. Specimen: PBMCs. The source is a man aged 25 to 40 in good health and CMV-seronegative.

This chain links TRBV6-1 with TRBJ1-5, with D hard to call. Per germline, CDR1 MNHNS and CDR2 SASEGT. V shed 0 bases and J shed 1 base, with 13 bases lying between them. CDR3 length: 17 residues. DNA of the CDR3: TGTGCCAGCAGTGAAGCGAAATCGGGTTGGAGCAATCAGCCCCAGCATTTT. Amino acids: CASSEAKSGWSNQPQHF.

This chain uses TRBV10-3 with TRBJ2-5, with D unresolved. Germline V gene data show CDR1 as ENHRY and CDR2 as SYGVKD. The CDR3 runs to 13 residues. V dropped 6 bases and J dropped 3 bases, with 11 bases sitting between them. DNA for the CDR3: TGTGCCATCAGCCGACAACCCAAAGAGACCCAGTACTTC. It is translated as CAISRQPKETQYF.

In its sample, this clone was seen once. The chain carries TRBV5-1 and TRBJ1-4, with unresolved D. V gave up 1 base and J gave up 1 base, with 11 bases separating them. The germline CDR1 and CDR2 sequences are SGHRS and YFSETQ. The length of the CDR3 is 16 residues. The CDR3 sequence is CASSLNPTGTNEKLFF. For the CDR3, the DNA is TGCGCCAGCAGCTTGAACCCCACGGGAACTAATGAAAAACTGTTTTTT.

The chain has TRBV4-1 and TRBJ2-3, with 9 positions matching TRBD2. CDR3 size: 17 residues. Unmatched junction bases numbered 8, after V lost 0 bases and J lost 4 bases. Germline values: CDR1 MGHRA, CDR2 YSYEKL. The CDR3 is CASSQEWLAGVPDTQYF. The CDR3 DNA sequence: TGCGCCAGCAGCCAAGAATGGTTAGCGGGGGTTCCAGATACGCAGTATTTT.

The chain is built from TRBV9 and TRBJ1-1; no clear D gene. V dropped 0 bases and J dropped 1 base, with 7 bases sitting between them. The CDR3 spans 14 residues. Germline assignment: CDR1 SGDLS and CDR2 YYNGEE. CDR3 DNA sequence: TGTGCCAGCAGCGTAGGGGCTGGGAACACTGAAGCTTTCTTT. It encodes CASSVGAGNTEAFF.

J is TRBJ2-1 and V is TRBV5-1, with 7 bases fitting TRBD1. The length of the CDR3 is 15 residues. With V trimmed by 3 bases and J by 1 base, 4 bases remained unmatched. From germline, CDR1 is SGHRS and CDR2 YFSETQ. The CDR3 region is CASSSTGVSYNEQFF. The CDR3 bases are TGCGCCAGCAGCTCTACAGGGGTATCCTACAATGAGCAGTTCTTC.

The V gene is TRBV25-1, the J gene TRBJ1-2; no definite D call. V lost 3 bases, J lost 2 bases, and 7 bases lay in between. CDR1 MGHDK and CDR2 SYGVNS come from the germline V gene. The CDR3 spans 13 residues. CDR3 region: CASSETRNYGYTF. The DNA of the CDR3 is TGTGCCAGCAGTGAGACAAGGAACTATGGCTACACCTTC.

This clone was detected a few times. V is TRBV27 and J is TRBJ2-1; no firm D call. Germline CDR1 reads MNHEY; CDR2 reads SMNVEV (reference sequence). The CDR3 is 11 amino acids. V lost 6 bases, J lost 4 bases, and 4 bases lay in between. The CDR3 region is CASRTYNEQFF. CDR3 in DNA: TGTGCCAGCAGGACTTACAATGAGCAGTTCTTC.

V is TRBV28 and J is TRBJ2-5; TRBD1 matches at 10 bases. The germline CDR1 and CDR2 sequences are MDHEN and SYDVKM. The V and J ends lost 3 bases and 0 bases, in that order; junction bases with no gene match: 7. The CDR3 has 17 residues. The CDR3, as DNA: TGTGCCAGCAGTTTTTCCCGGACAGGGGGGAACCAAGAGACCCAGTACTTC. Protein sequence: CASSFSRTGGNQETQYF. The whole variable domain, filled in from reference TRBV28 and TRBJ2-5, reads DVKVTQSSRYLVKRTGEKVFLECVQDMDHENMFWYRQDPGLGLRLIYFSYDVKMKEKGDIPEGYSVSREKKERFSLILESASTNQTSMYLCASSFSRTGGNQETQYFGPGTRLLVL.

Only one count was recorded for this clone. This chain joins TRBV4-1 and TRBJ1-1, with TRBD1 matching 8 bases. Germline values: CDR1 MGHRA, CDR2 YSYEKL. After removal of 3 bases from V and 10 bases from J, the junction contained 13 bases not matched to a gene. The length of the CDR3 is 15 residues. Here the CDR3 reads CASSQTGTGFYVAFF. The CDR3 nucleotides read TGCGCCAGCAGCCAGACCGGGACAGGATTTTATGTAGCTTTCTTT.

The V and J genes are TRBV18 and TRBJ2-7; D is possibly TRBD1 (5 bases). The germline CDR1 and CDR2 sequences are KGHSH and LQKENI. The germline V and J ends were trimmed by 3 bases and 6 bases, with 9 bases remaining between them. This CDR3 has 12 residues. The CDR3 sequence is CASSPTGVEQYF. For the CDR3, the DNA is TGTGCCAGCTCACCCACAGGTGTCGAGCAGTACTTC.

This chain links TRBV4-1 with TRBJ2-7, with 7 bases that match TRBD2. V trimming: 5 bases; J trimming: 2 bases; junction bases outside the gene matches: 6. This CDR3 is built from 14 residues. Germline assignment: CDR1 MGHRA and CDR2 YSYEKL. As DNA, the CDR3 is TGCGCCAGCAGCACGGGACTACCCACCTACGAGCAGTACTTC. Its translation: CASSTGLPTYEQYF.

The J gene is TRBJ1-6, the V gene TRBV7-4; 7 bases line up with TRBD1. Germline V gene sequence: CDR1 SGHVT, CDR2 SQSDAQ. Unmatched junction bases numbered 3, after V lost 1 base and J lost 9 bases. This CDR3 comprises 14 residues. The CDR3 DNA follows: TGTGCCAGCAGCTTAGGAGGGGGCGGTTCACCCCTCCACTTT. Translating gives CASSLGGGGSPLHF.

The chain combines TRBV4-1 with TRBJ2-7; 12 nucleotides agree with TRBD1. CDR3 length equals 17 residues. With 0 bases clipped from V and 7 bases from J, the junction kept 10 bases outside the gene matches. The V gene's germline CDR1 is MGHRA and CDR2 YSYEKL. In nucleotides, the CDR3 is TGCGCCAGCAGCCAAGACGGGGCGCGGGACAGGGGGCGGGAGCAGTACTTC. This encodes CASSQDGARDRGREQYF.

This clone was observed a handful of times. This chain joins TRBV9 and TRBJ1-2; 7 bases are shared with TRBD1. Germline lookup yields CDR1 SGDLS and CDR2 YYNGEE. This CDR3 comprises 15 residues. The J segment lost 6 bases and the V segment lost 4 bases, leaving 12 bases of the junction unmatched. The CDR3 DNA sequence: TGTGCCAGCAGCCCTTCGACAGGGACGTCGGATGGCTACACCTTC. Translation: CASSPSTGTSDGYTF.

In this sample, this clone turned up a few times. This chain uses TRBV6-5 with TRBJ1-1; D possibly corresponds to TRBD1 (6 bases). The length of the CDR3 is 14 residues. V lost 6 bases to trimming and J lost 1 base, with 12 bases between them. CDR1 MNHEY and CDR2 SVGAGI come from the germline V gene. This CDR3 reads CASSEQGRNTEAFF. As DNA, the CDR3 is TGTGCCAGCAGCGAACAGGGACGGAACACTGAAGCTTTCTTT.

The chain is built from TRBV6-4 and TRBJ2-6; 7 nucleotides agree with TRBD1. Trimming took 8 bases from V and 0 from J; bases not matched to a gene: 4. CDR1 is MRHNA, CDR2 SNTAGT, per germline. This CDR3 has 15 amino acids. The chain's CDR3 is CASGTGASGANVLTF. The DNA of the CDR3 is TGTGCCAGCGGCACAGGGGCCTCTGGGGCCAACGTCCTGACTTTC.

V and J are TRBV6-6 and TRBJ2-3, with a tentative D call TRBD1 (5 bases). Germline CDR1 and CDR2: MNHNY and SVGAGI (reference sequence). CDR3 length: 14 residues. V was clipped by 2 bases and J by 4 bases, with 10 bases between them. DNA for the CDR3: TGTGCCAGCAGTTACCGAGGACATGCAGATACGCAGTATTTT. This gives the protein CASSYRGHADTQYF.

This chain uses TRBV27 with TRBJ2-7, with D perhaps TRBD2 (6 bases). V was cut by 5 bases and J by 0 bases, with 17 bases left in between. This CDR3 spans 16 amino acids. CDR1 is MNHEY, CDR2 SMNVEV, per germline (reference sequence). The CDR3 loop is CASSRRDSKHSYEQYF. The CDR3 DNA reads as TGTGCCAGCAGTCGACGGGACTCCAAACACTCCTACGAGCAGTACTTC.

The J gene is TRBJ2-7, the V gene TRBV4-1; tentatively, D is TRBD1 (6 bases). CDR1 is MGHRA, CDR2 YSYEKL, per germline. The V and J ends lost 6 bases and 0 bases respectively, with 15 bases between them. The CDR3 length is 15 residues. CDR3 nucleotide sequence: TGCGCCAGCAGTCACGGGACATTGAGCTCCTACGAGCAGTACTTC. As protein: CASSHGTLSSYEQYF.

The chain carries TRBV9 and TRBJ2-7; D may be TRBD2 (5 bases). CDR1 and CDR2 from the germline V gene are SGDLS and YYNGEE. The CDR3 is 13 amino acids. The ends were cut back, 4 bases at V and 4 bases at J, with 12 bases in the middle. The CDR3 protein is CASSFGLGYEQYF. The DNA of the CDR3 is TGTGCCAGCAGCTTCGGACTCGGGTACGAGCAGTACTTC.

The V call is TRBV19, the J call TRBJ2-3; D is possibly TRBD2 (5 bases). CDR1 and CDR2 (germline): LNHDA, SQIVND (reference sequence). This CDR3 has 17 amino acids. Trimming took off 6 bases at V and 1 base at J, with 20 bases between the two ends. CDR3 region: CASSQAPRERGTDTQYF. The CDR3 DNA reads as TGTGCCAGTAGCCAGGCCCCGAGGGAGAGGGGCACAGATACGCAGTATTTT.

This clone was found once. CDR3 nucleotide sequence: TGTGCCAGCAGTACCGGGACAGGGGAATATAGCGGGGAGCTGTTTTTT. This gives the protein CASSTGTGEYSGELFF. This chain joins TRBV2 and TRBJ2-2, with 10 bases aligning to TRBD1. The CDR3 sequence is 16 residues long. V trimming: 5 bases; J trimming: 7 bases; junction bases outside the gene matches: 10. Germline V gene sequence: CDR1 SNHLY, CDR2 FYNNEI.

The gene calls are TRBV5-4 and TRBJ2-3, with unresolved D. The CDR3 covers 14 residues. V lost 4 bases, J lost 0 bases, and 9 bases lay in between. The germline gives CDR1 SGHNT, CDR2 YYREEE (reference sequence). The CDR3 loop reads CASSLEPSTDTQYF. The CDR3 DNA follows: TGTGCCAGCAGCCTAGAGCCTAGCACAGATACGCAGTATTTT.

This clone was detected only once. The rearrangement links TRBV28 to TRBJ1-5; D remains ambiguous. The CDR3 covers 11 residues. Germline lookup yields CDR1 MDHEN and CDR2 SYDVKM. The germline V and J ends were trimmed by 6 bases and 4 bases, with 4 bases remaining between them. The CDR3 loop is CASSFNQPQHF. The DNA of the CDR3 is TGTGCCAGCAGCTTTAATCAGCCCCAGCATTTT.

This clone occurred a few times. The DNA for the CDR3 is TGTGCCAGCAGCAAAGACGGAACAGGGCGTCCGTTCTTC. Protein sequence: CASSKDGTGRPFF. The rearrangement uses TRBV11-1 and TRBJ2-1; tentative D call: TRBD1 (6 bases). The CDR3 spans 13 residues. V was shortened by 5 bases and J by 15 bases, with 20 bases between the two germline ends. Germline V gene sequence: CDR1 SGHAT, CDR2 FQDESV (reference sequence).

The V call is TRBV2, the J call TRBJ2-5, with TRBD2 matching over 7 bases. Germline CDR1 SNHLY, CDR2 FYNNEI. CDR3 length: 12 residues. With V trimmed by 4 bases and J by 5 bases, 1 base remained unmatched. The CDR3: CASSVGGETQYF. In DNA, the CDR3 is TGTGCCAGCAGTGTGGGGGGGGAGACCCAGTACTTC. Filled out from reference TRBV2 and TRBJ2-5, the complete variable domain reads EPEVTQTPSHQVTQMGQEVILRCVPISNHLYFYWYRQILGQKVEFLVSFYNNEISEKSEIFDDQFSVERPDGSNFTLKIRSTKLEDSAMYFCASSVGGETQYFGPGTRLLVL.

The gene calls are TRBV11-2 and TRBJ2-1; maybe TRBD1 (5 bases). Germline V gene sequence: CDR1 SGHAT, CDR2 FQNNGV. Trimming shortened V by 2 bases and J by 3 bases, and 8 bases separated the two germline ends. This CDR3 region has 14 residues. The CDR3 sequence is CASSLQGNYNEQFF. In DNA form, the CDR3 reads TGTGCCAGCAGCTTACAGGGTAACTACAATGAGCAGTTCTTC.

Written as DNA, the CDR3 is TGTGCCAGCAGTGGCCCCTTTTTGGGGGGGGAGTTTATTAACACAGATACGCAGTATTTT. Translating gives CASSGPFLGGEFINTDTQYF. The chain combines TRBV6-1 with TRBJ2-3; 7 nucleotides match TRBD2. The CDR3 has 20 residues. Germline trimming cut 4 bases from V and 2 bases from J; bases unmatched to any gene: 21. Germline CDR1 reads MNHNS; CDR2 reads SASEGT.

DNA of the CDR3: TGTGCCAGCTCACCGGGCGGGAGGAACACTGAAGCTTTCTTT. It encodes CASSPGGRNTEAFF. The chain recombines TRBV18 with TRBJ1-1; unclear D gene. CDR3 length equals 14 residues. With 3 bases removed from V and 1 base from J, the gap between germline ends came to 9 bases. Looked up from germline, CDR1 is KGHSH and CDR2 is LQKENI.

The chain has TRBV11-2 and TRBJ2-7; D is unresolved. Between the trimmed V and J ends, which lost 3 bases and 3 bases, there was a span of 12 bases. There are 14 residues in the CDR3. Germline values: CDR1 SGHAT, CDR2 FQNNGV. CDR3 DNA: TGTGCCAGCAGCTTGGGCCACACGAGCTACGAGCAGTACTTC. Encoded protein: CASSLGHTSYEQYF.

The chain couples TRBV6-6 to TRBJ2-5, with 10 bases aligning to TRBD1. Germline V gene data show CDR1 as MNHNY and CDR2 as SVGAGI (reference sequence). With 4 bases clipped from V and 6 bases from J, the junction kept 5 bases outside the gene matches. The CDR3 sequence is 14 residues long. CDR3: CASSWGTGEKTQYF. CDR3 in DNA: TGTGCCAGCAGTTGGGGGACAGGGGAGAAGACCCAGTACTTC.